Below are 12 T cell receptor beta chains sequenced from a single sample in a study of hypomethylating agent response in myelodysplastic syndrome (dated by TCRdb to the early 2020s). The method was the immunoSEQ multiplex PCR assay. The table was pulled from immuneACCESS by TCRdb, which kept in-frame rearrangements only. Such tables lose some clones; where checked, under half of the loss comes from unresolved V genes, and the rest has no known cause. This sample comprises about 1,600 clones, under 90% of them detected only once. The ten top clones hold less than 20% of the sample. Sequenced material: bone marrow, taken before or after starting hypomethylating agent treatment for myelodysplastic syndrome (not recorded which). All receptors come from a human donor with myelodysplastic syndrome.

The J gene is TRBJ2-5, the V gene TRBV5-1, with 7 nucleotides matching TRBD2. V dropped 4 bases and J dropped 4; count of bases not matched to a gene: 19. The CDR3 is 18 residues long. Germline V CDR1 and CDR2: SGHRS, YFSETQ. In DNA form, the CDR3 reads TGCGCCAGCAGCCTGCTTAACTCGGCGGGGGTCGGTACAGAGACCCAGTACTTC. Residues: CASSLLNSAGVGTETQYF.

The CDR3 bases are TGTGCCAGCAGTTTCAGCGGGAGGGTCCCCACCGGGGAGCTGTTTTTT. Protein product: CASSFSGRVPTGELFF. The chain links TRBV27 to TRBJ2-2; TRBD2 matches 10 bases. The CDR3 covers 16 residues. V lost 3 bases to trimming and J lost 4 bases; unmatched junction nucleotides: 5. Germline-derived CDR1 and CDR2 are MNHEY and SMNVEV (reference sequence).

The CDR3 DNA is TGCGCCAGCAGCTTAGAGGGGGGAAACTACAATGAGCAGTTCTTC. It encodes CASSLEGGNYNEQFF. The genes are TRBV5-1 and TRBJ2-1; D might be TRBD1 or TRBD2, each matching 6 bases. Germline CDR1 SGHRS, CDR2 YFSETQ. The CDR3 spans 15 residues. V was pared by 2 bases and J by 3 bases, with 12 bases between. Supplemented by reference TRBV5-1 and TRBJ2-1, the full variable domain reads KAGVTQTPRYLIKTRGQQVTLSCSPISGHRSVSWYQQTPGQGLQFLFEYFSETQRNKGNFPGRFSGRQFSNSRSEMNVSTLELGDSALYLCASSLEGGNYNEQFFGPGTRLTVL.

This sequence joins TRBV7-6 and TRBJ2-5; no clear D gene. The DNA end lines up better with TRBJ2-7; the J call may be wrong. Germline CDR1 is SGHVS and CDR2 is FNYEAQ. The CDR3 length is 13 residues. The CDR3 bases are TGTGCCAGCAGCCCCGGGCCGAACTACGAGCAGTACTTC. As protein: CASSPGPNYEQYF.

In DNA form, the CDR3 reads TGTGCCAGCGACTACCCAACTACAGGGGCGGGAGGTTCTTACAATGAGCAGTTCTTC. This translates into CASDYPTTGAGGSYNEQFF. The V and J genes are TRBV2 and TRBJ2-1; weak D call: TRBD2 (8 bases). Trimming cost V 8 bases and J 4 bases, with 30 bases left between them. The CDR3 is 19 residues long. The germline gives CDR1 SNHLY, CDR2 FYNNEI. The variable domain in full, completed from reference TRBV2 and TRBJ2-1, reads EPEVTQTPSHQVTQMGQEVILRCVPISNHLYFYWYRQILGQKVEFLVSFYNNEISEKSEIFDDQFSVERPDGSNFTLKIRSTKLEDSAMYFCASDYPTTGAGGSYNEQFFGPGTRLTVL.

The chain is built from TRBV19 and TRBJ2-1; D is perhaps TRBD2 (6 bases). The ends were cut back, 5 bases at V and 9 bases at J, with 17 bases in the middle. This CDR3 comprises 14 residues. Germline V lookup: CDR1 LNHDA, CDR2 SQIVND (reference sequence). In DNA, the CDR3 is TGTGCCAGTAGTTCCGGGACTTCCGTCGGTGAGCAGTTCTTC. Translated, it gives CASSSGTSVGEQFF.

The chain employs TRBV18 and TRBJ2-7; 7 bases align to TRBD1. CDR3 length: 14 amino acids. Germline V CDR1 and CDR2: KGHSH, LQKENI. The V gene end was trimmed by 3 bases and the J gene end by 5 bases; junction bases not matched to a gene: 7. CDR3 loop: CASSPGRGMNEQYF. The CDR3 nucleotides read TGTGCCAGCTCACCGGGCAGGGGGATGAACGAGCAGTACTTC.

This chain connects TRBV5-4 to TRBJ1-4; the D gene is possibly TRBD1 (5 bases). The CDR3 is 14 amino acids. Germline V gene data show CDR1 as SGHNT and CDR2 as YYREEE (reference sequence). The V and J ends lost 0 bases and 3 bases respectively, with 6 bases between them. The CDR3 loop reads CASSLGGANEKLFF. The CDR3 DNA sequence: TGTGCCAGCAGCTTGGGAGGGGCTAATGAAAAACTGTTTTTT.

The J gene is TRBJ1-1, the V gene TRBV6-5, with D possibly matching TRBD1 (6 bases). Germline V gene data show CDR1 as MNHEY and CDR2 as SVGAGI. V was cut by 8 bases and J by 1 base, with 14 bases left in between. CDR3 length: 14 residues. The CDR3 coding sequence is TGTGCCAGCTTACGACAGGCCGGGAACACTGAAGCTTTCTTT. It encodes CASLRQAGNTEAFF.

The chain couples TRBV7-9 to TRBJ2-5; 9 nucleotides align to TRBD2. The J call is doubtful: the DNA matches TRBJ2-7 better. This CDR3 contains 15 residues. CDR1 is SEHNR and CDR2 is FQNEAQ in the germline V gene (reference sequence). DNA for the CDR3: TGTGCCAGCAGCTTAGCGATGGGACTAGCAAACGAGCAGTACTTC. Translating it yields CASSLAMGLANEQYF.

V and J are TRBV6-6 and TRBJ2-1, with D perhaps TRBD2 (5 bases). The CDR3 extends over 14 amino acids. Deletions cut 0 bases from V and 3 bases from J, with 6 bases between. Per the germline V gene, CDR1 is MNHNY and CDR2 is SVGAGI (reference sequence). CDR3 loop: CASSYSRVYNEQFF. CDR3 bases: TGTGCCAGCAGTTACTCGCGGGTCTACAATGAGCAGTTCTTC.

Turning to this clone: A junction end diverges from the germline sequence, so it may reflect a read error. The V gene is TRBV2, the J gene TRBJ2-7; a possible D gene is TRBD2 (6 bases). Per the germline V gene, CDR1 is SNHLY and CDR2 is FYNNEI. The length of the CDR3 is 14 residues. The CDR3 protein is CASSQRDSSSEQYF. The DNA of the CDR3 is TGTGCCAGCAGCCAGAGGGACTCTTCCTCCGAGCAGTACTTC.